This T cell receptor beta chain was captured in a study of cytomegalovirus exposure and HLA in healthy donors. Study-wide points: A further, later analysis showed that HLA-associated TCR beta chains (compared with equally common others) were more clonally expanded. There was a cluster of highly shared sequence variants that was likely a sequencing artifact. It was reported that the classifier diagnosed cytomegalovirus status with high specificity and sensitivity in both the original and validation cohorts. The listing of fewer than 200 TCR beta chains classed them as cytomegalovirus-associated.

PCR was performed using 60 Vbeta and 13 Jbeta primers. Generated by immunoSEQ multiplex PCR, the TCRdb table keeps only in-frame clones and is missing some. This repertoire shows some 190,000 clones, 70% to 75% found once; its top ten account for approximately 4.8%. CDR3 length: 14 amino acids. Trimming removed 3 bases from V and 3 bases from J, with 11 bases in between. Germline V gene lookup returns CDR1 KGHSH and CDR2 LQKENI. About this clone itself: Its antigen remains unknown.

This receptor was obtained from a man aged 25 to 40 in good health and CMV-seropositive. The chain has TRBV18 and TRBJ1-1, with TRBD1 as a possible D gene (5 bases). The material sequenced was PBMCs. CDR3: CASSPSWGDTEAFF. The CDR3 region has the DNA TGTGCCAGCTCACCTTCGTGGGGGGACACTGAAGCTTTCTTT.